The 23 T cell receptor beta chains below were found in one sample sequenced in a study of cytomegalovirus exposure and HLA in healthy donors. Researchers ran the PCR with 60 Vbeta and 13 Jbeta primers. Profiled with immunoSEQ multiplex PCR; TCRdb holds only in-frame clones, not every one. The table for this sample gives approximately 54,000 clones. Source material: PBMCs. Receptors were obtained from a woman aged 40 to 50 in good health and CMV-seronegative.

The CDR3 loop reads CASSFLVSVEQFF. CDR3 bases: TGCGCCAGCAGCTTCCTAGTATCGGTTGAGCAGTTCTTC. The gene calls are TRBV5-1 and TRBJ2-1; D is unresolved. Trimming pared 2 bases from V and 9 bases from J, leaving 12 bases between. The CDR3 has 13 amino acids. Germline loops: CDR1 SGHRS, CDR2 YFSETQ.

V usage is TRBV6-1 and J usage is TRBJ2-5; 9 positions agree with TRBD2. The DNA end is more similar to TRBJ2-7, so the J call may be wrong. The CDR3 runs 12 residues. Germline V gene lookup returns CDR1 MNHNS and CDR2 SASEGT. This chain's CDR3 is CASSGTSVEQYF. The CDR3 DNA reads as TGTGCCAGCAGTGGGACTAGCGTCGAGCAGTACTTC.

The chain combines TRBV28 with TRBJ2-3, with 7 bases fitting TRBD2. Germline V gene sequence: CDR1 MDHEN, CDR2 SYDVKM. Trimming at V came to 6 bases and at J to 1 base, leaving 7 bases not matched to a gene. This CDR3 is built from 15 residues. The CDR3 DNA reads TGTGCCAGCAGCCGTCCAAGCGGGGGCACAGATACGCAGTATTTT. This gives the protein CASSRPSGGTDTQYF. Using reference TRBV28 and TRBJ2-3 for the parts outside the CDR3, the full variable domain is DVKVTQSSRYLVKRTGEKVFLECVQDMDHENMFWYRQDPGLGLRLIYFSYDVKMKEKGDIPEGYSVSREKKERFSLILESASTNQTSMYLCASSRPSGGTDTQYFGPGTRLTVL.

This chain connects TRBV6-5 to TRBJ1-6, with D possibly being TRBD1 (5 bases). This CDR3 region has 14 residues. Germline V gene sequence: CDR1 MNHEY, CDR2 SVGAGI. V was trimmed by 6 bases and J by 8 bases, leaving 14 bases between them. The CDR3 DNA follows: TGTGCCAGCAGCCCCAACAGGTGGGATTCACCCCTCCACTTT. Its translation: CASSPNRWDSPLHF.

The chain recombines TRBV7-8 with TRBJ2-7, with a weak D call TRBD1 (6 bases). The germline gives CDR1 SGHVS, CDR2 FQNEAQ. Trimming cost V 1 base and J 2 bases, with 18 bases left between them. The CDR3 is 17 amino acids. This chain's CDR3 is CASSLEFSTGLAYEQYF. CDR3 sequence (DNA): TGTGCCAGCAGCTTAGAATTCTCGACAGGTCTCGCCTACGAGCAGTACTTC.

This rearrangement joins TRBV30 to TRBJ1-2; 9 bases map to TRBD1. The CDR3 is 15 residues long. Trimming removed 0 bases from V and 2 bases from J; junction bases left unmatched: 4. CDR1 is GTSNPN, CDR2 SVGIG, per germline (reference sequence). Here the CDR3 reads CAWSVGTGWNYGYTF. Written as DNA, the CDR3 is TGTGCCTGGAGTGTAGGGACAGGGTGGAACTATGGCTACACCTTC. Full variable domain (outside the CDR3, taken from reference TRBV30 and TRBJ1-2): SQTIHQWPATLVQPVGSPLSLECTVEGTSNPNLYWYRQAAGRGLQLLFYSVGIGQISSEVPQNLSASRPQDRQFILSSKKLLLSDSGFYLCAWSVGTGWNYGYTFGSGTRLTVV.

The chain is built from TRBV28 and TRBJ2-1, with 10 bases lining up with TRBD2. CDR1 is MDHEN, CDR2 SYDVKM, per germline. V lost 7 bases and J lost 4; bases outside the gene matches: 7. The CDR3 consists of 15 residues. CDR3 in amino acids: CASIGLADTYNEQFF. The CDR3 bases are TGTGCCAGCATCGGACTAGCGGACACGTACAATGAGCAGTTCTTC.

This chain uses TRBV6-1 with TRBJ2-7; the match to TRBD2 covers 16 bases. Germline assignment: CDR1 MNHNS and CDR2 SASEGT. The CDR3 contains 15 residues. V shed 5 bases, J shed 7 bases, and the junction held 5 bases outside the gene matches. The CDR3 sequence is CASSRPGLAGGEQYF. The CDR3 DNA reads TGTGCCAGCAGTCGCCCGGGACTAGCGGGAGGGGAGCAGTACTTC.

The chain joins TRBV14 to TRBJ1-3; no reliable D call. V lost 2 bases and J lost 7, with 6 bases in between. Germline-derived CDR1 and CDR2 are SGHDN and FVKESK. This CDR3 has 12 amino acids. In nucleotides, the CDR3 is TGTGCCAGCAGCCAACAGAGGAACACCATATATTTT. Its protein is CASSQQRNTIYF. The complete variable domain, with remaining parts taken from reference TRBV14 and TRBJ1-3, reads EAGVTQFPSHSVIEKGQTVTLRCDPISGHDNLYWYRRVMGKEIKFLLHFVKESKQDESGMPNNRFLAERTGGTYSTLKVQPAELEDSGVYFCASSQQRNTIYFGEGSWLTVV.

The chain couples TRBV6-6 to TRBJ1-2, with TRBD1 as a possible D gene (6 bases). The length of the CDR3 is 15 residues. Trimming pared 6 bases from V and 3 bases from J, leaving 17 bases between. Germline assignment: CDR1 MNHNY and CDR2 SVGAGI (reference sequence). The CDR3 nucleotides read TGTGCCAGCAGCGACGAGGGTCGGACAGACTATGGCTACACCTTC. Its protein is CASSDEGRTDYGYTF.

The chain has TRBV7-9 and TRBJ2-5, with TRBD1 matching over 9 bases. Germline values: CDR1 SEHNR, CDR2 FQNEAQ (reference sequence). The length of the CDR3 is 14 residues. V shed 5 bases, J shed 4 bases, and the junction held 5 bases outside the gene matches. The CDR3 region is CASSEYRGPETQYF. In DNA, the CDR3 is TGTGCCAGCAGCGAATACAGGGGGCCAGAGACCCAGTACTTC.

J is TRBJ2-7 and V is TRBV14; 8 nucleotides align to TRBD1. Germline V CDR1 and CDR2: SGHDN, FVKESK. The CDR3 contains 15 residues. Trimming removed 1 base from V and 4 bases from J; junction bases left unmatched: 6. DNA for the CDR3: TGTGCCAGCAGCCAAGGCAGGACAGGGCTGTACGAGCAGTACTTC. Translated: CASSQGRTGLYEQYF. The whole variable domain, filled in from reference TRBV14 and TRBJ2-7, reads EAGVTQFPSHSVIEKGQTVTLRCDPISGHDNLYWYRRVMGKEIKFLLHFVKESKQDESGMPNNRFLAERTGGTYSTLKVQPAELEDSGVYFCASSQGRTGLYEQYFGPGTRLTVT.

The chain carries TRBV7-9 and TRBJ1-5, with 8 nucleotides matching TRBD1. CDR1 SEHNR and CDR2 FQNEAQ come from the germline V gene (reference sequence). This CDR3 region has 14 residues. With 5 bases clipped from V and 6 bases from J, the junction kept 6 bases outside the gene matches. The CDR3 DNA reads TGTGCCAGCAGCATAGACAGGGGAGGTCAGCCCCAGCATTTT. As protein: CASSIDRGGQPQHF. The full variable domain, its missing parts supplied by reference TRBV7-9 and TRBJ1-5, is DTGVSQNPRHKITKRGQNVTFRCDPISEHNRLYWYRQTLGQGPEFLTYFQNEAQLEKSRLLSDRFSAERPKGSFSTLEIQRTEQGDSAMYLCASSIDRGGQPQHFGDGTRLSIL.

The V and J genes are TRBV7-9 and TRBJ2-7, with D hard to call. CDR3 size: 15 residues. Trimming took off 1 base at V and 9 bases at J, with 19 bases between the two ends. Per the germline V gene, CDR1 is SEHNR and CDR2 is FQNEAQ (reference sequence). The CDR3 spells CASSLGLLSYERQYF. In nucleotides, the CDR3 is TGTGCCAGCAGCTTAGGACTGCTCTCCTACGAGCGGCAGTACTTC.

The gene calls are TRBV5-1 and TRBJ1-4; D ambiguous. Germline V lookup: CDR1 SGHRS, CDR2 YFSETQ. The germline V and J ends were trimmed by 5 bases and 4 bases, with 18 bases remaining between them. The CDR3 loop spans 16 amino acids. The CDR3 DNA sequence: TGCGCCAGCAGTTCCGGATCTACAGTGCTTAATGAAAAACTGTTTTTT. It is translated as CASSSGSTVLNEKLFF.

This clone is called large based on its frequency. Other nucleotide sequences in the sample specify the same CDR3. The chain combines TRBV27 with TRBJ1-6; weak D call: TRBD1 (5 bases). The CDR3 loop spans 15 amino acids. Germline V gene data show CDR1 as MNHEY and CDR2 as SMNVEV (reference sequence). Trimming took 1 base from V and 7 from J, leaving 11 bases between them. CDR3 DNA: TGTGCCAGCAGTTTATGGGGGGGGGTCAATTCACCCCTCCACTTT. Translation: CASSLWGGVNSPLHF.

The rearrangement uses TRBV5-1 and TRBJ1-5, with TRBD1 matching 11 bases. The CDR3 covers 16 residues. The germline gives CDR1 SGHRS, CDR2 YFSETQ. Trimming cost V 0 bases and J 7 bases; bases outside gene matches: 6. The CDR3 sequence: CASSLDGTGGGQPQHF. The DNA of the CDR3 is TGCGCCAGCAGCTTGGACGGGACAGGGGGTGGGCAGCCCCAGCATTTT. Based on the CDR3 plus reference TRBV5-1 and TRBJ1-5, the full variable domain is KAGVTQTPRYLIKTRGQQVTLSCSPISGHRSVSWYQQTPGQGLQFLFEYFSETQRNKGNFPGRFSGRQFSNSRSEMNVSTLELGDSALYLCASSLDGTGGGQPQHFGDGTRLSIL.

The chain joins TRBV19 to TRBJ1-1; weak D call: TRBD1 (5 bases). The CDR3 totals 17 residues. V was clipped by 3 bases and J by 5 bases, with 22 bases between them. Germline CDR1 is LNHDA and CDR2 is SQIVND (reference sequence). CDR3 bases: TGTGCCAGTAGTATTAGTTTGGGGCCAGGTTCCGCAACTGAAGCTTTCTTT. Translation gives CASSISLGPGSATEAFF.

This CDR3 is CASSLGGWTYEQYF. CDR3 nucleotides: TGTGCCAGCAGTTTAGGAGGGTGGACGTACGAGCAGTACTTC. The chain recombines TRBV28 with TRBJ2-7, with TRBD2 as a possible D gene (6 bases). Germline lookup yields CDR1 MDHEN and CDR2 SYDVKM. The CDR3 loop spans 14 amino acids. Deletions cut 2 bases from V and 4 bases from J, with 12 bases between.

The chain joins TRBV5-4 to TRBJ1-4; TRBD1 matches at 9 bases. V trimming: 0 bases; J trimming: 12 bases; junction bases outside the gene matches: 3. Germline assignment: CDR1 SGHNT and CDR2 YYREEE (reference sequence). CDR3 length equals 13 residues. In DNA form, the CDR3 reads TGTGCCAGCAGCTTGGGGACAGGGGAGGAACTGTTTTTT. Protein product: CASSLGTGEELFF.

The rearrangement uses TRBV2 and TRBJ1-1; 7 positions agree with TRBD1. This CDR3 comprises 15 residues. Germline V CDR1 and CDR2: SNHLY, FYNNEI. Trimming at V came to 6 bases and at J to 0 bases, leaving 7 bases not matched to a gene. The CDR3 loop reads CASRAGTALNTEAFF. The CDR3 nucleotides read TGTGCCAGCAGGGCCGGGACAGCACTGAACACTGAAGCTTTCTTT. The variable domain in full, completed from reference TRBV2 and TRBJ1-1, reads EPEVTQTPSHQVTQMGQEVILRCVPISNHLYFYWYRQILGQKVEFLVSFYNNEISEKSEIFDDQFSVERPDGSNFTLKIRSTKLEDSAMYFCASRAGTALNTEAFFGQGTRLTVV.

The chain employs TRBV6-5 and TRBJ2-1, with 11 nucleotides matching TRBD1. Germline V gene sequence: CDR1 MNHEY, CDR2 SVGAGI. After removal of 6 bases from V and 7 bases from J, the junction contained 5 bases not matched to a gene. The CDR3 is 14 amino acids. The CDR3 bases are TGTGCCAGCAGCCGGGACAGGGGGGCTAATGAGCAGTTCTTC. Residues: CASSRDRGANEQFF.

The chain employs TRBV28 and TRBJ1-2, with TRBD1 as a possible D gene (5 bases). V lost 7 bases, J lost 2 bases, and 11 bases lay in between. Germline assignment: CDR1 MDHEN and CDR2 SYDVKM. The CDR3 is made up of 13 amino acids. The CDR3 reads CASIKGRNYGYTF. CDR3 nucleotides: TGTGCCAGCATCAAGGGGCGCAACTATGGCTACACCTTC.